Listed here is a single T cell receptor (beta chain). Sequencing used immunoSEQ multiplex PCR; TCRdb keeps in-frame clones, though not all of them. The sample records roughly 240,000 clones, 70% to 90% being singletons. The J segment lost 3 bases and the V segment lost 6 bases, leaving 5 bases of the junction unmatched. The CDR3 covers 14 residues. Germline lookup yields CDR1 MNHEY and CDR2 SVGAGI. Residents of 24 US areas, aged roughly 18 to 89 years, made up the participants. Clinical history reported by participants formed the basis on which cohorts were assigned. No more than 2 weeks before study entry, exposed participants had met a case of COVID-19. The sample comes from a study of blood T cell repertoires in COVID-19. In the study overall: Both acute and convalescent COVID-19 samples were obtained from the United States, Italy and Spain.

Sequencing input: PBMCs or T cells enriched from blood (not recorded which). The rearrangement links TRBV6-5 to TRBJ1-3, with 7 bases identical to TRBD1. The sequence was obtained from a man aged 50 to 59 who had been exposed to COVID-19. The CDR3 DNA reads TGTGCCAGCAGCAGGGACAGTATTGGAAACACCATATATTTT. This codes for CASSRDSIGNTIYF.